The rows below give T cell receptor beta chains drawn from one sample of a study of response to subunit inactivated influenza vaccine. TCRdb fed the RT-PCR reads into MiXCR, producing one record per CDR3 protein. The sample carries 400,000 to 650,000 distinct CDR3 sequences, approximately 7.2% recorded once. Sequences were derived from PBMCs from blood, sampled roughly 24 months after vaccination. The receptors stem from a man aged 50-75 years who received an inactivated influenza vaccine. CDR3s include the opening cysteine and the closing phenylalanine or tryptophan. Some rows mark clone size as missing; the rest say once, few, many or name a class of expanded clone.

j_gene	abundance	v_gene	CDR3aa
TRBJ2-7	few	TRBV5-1	CASRGTGFSTEQYF
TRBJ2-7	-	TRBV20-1	CSARHGLLDIYEQYF
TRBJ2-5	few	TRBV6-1	CASRRLRRQIGSNETQYF
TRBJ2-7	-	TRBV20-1	CSARRGTSGYEQYF
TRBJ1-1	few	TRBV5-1	CASRVASFTEAFF
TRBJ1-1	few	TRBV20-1	CSAARQVGTEAFF
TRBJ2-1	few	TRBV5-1	CASSRSSIDEQFF
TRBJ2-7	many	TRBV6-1	CASSAYGYEQYF
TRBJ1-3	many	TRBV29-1	CSGPDRISGNTIYF
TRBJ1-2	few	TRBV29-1	CSVELDDGYTF
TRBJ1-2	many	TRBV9	CASSVGYGYTF
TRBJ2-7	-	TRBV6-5	CASSYYSPQGSEQYF
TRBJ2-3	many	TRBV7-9	CASRTEGGGAADTQYF
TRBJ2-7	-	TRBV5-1	CASRFGGGRSYEQYF
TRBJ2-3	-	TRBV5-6	CASSSPGVATDTQYF
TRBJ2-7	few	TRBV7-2	CASSLIGGHISYEQYF
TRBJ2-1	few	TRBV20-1	CSARDHGGGYNEQFF
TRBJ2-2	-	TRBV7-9	CASSSTRTGINTGELFF
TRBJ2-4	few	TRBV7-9	CASSDGTGGTKNIQYF
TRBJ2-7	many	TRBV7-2	CASSSGTSGTYEQYF
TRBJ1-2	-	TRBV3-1	CASSQRGQVYGYTF
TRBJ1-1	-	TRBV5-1	CASSTRTGIGTEAFF
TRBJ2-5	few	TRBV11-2	CASSLGTSGVETQYF
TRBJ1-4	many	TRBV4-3	CASSQEWPAKLFF
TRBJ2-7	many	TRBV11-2	CASSPFGYEQYF
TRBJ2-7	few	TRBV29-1	CSVETSGRDYEQYF
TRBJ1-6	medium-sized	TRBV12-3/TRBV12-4	CASSSPGTLHF
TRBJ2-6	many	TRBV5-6	CASSLAGTGFSGANVLTF
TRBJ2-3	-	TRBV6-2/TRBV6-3	CASSVPGRAQYF
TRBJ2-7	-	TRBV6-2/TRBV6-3	CASRRETYEQYF
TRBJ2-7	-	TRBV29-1	CSVRTPGGYEQYF
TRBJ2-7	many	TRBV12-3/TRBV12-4	CASSLAGTFYEQYF
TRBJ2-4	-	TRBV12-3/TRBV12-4	CASSLGGLAKNIQYF
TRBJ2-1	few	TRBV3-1	CASSLKGLGQFF
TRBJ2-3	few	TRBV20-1	CSASKAGGITDTQYF
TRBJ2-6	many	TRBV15	CATSTGQGRAGANVLTF
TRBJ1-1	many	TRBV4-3	CASSQDILNTEAFF
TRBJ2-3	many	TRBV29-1	CSVEQGFDTPDTQYF
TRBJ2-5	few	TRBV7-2	CASSSPFKQETQYF
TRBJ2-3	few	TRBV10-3	CAIGRGQGDADTQYF